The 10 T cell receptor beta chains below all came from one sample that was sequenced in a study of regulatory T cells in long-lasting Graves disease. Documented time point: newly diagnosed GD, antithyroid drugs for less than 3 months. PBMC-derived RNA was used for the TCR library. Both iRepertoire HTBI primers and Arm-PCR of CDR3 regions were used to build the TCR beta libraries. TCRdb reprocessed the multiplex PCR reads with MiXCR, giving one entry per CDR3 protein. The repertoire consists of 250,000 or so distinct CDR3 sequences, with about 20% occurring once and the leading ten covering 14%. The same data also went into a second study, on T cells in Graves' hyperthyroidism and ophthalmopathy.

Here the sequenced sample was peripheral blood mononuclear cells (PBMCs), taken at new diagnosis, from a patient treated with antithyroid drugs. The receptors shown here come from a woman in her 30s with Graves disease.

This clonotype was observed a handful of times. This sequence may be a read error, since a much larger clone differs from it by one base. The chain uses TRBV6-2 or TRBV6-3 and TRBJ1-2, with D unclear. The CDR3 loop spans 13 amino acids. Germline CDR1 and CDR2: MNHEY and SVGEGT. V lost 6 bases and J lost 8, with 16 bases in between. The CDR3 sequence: CASSALHTGGYTF. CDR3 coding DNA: TGTGCCAGCAGCGCACTCCACACGGGCGGCTACACCTTC.

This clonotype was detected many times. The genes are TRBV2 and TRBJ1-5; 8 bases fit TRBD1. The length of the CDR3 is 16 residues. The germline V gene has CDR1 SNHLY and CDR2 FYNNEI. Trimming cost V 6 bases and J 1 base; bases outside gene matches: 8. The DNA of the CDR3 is TGTGCCAGCAGCAACAACAGGGGGTCGAGCAATCAGCCCCAGCATTTT. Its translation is CASSNNRGSSNQPQHF.

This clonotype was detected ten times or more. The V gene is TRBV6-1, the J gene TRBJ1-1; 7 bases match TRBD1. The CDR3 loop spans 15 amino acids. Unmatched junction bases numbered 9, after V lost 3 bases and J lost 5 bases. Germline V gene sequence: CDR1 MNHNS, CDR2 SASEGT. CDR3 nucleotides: TGTGCCAGCAGTGATTTAGACAGGGTCGGAACTGAAGCTTTCTTT. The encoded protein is CASSDLDRVGTEAFF.

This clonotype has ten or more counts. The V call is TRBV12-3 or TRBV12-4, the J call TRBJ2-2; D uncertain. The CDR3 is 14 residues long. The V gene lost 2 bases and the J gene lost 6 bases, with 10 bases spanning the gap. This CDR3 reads CASSLPRSAGELFF. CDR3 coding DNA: TGTGCCAGCAGTTTACCCCGCTCGGCCGGGGAGCTGTTTTTT.

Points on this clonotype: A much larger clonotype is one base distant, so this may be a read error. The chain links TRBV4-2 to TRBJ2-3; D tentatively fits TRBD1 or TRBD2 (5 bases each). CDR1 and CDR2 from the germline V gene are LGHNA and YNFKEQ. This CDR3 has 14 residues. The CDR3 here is CASSQGGAWETRYF. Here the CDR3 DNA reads TGTGCCAGCAGCCAAGGGGGCGCTTGGGAGACCCGGTACTTC.

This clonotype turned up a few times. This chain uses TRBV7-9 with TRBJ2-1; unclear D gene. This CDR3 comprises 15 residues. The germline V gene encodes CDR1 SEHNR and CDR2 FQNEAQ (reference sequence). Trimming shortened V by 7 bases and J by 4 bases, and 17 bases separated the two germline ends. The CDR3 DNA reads TGTGCCAGCAACTCACCCGGCGCCGCGTACAATGAGCAGTTCTTC. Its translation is CASNSPGAAYNEQFF. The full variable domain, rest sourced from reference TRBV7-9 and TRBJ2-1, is DTGVSQNPRHKITKRGQNVTFRCDPISEHNRLYWYRQTLGQGPEFLTYFQNEAQLEKSRLLSDRFSAERPKGSFSTLEIQRTEQGDSAMYLCASNSPGAAYNEQFFGPGTRLTVL.

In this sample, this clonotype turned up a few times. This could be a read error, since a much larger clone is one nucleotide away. CDR3 nucleotide sequence: TGTGCCAGCAGCTCGGAAGACAGGGGGCGTGCAGAGACCCAGTACTTC. Protein: CASSSEDRGRAETQYF. The J gene is TRBJ2-5, the V gene TRBV12-3 or TRBV12-4; 10 positions agree with TRBD1. V was pared by 6 bases and J by 4 bases, with 11 bases of the junction left unmatched. The CDR3 extends over 16 amino acids.

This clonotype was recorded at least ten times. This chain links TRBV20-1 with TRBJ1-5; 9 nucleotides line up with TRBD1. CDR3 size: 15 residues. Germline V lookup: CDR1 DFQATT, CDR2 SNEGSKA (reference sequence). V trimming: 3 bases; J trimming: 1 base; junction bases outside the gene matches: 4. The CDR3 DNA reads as TGCAGTGCTAGTACAGGGGGCGCGAGCAATCAGCCCCAGCATTTT. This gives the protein CSASTGGASNQPQHF.

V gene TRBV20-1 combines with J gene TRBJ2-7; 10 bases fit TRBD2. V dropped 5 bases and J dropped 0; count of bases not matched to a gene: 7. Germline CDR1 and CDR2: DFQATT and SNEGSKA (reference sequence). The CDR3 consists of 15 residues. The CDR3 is CSAFRTSGISYEQYF. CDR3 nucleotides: TGCAGTGCTTTCCGGACTAGCGGAATCTCCTACGAGCAGTACTTC.

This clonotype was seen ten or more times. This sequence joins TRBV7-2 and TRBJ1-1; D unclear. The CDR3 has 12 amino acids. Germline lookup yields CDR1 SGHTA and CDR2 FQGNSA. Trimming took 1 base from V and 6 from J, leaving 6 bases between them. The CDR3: CASSLVLSEAFF. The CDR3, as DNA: TGTGCCAGCAGCTTAGTCCTCTCTGAAGCTTTCTTT.